This T cell receptor beta chain originates from a study of regulatory T cells in long-lasting Graves disease. This clonotype was seen many times. The antigen is unknown. The CDR3 contains 14 residues. V gave up 4 bases and J gave up 11 bases; unmatched junction bases: 14. Germline V gene sequence: CDR1 SGHRS, CDR2 YFSETQ. Stated time point: newly diagnosed GD, antithyroid drugs for less than 3 months. PBMC RNA was the source of the TCR library. Study conclusions and caveats: New patients shared roughly 980 public clonotypes, fewer than the 2,500 to 3,000 shared by persistent patients.

According to the study, TCR beta libraries were built with iRepertoire HTBI primers and CDR3-region Arm-PCR. Each CDR3 protein gets one entry after TCRdb re-called the multiplex PCR reads with MiXCR. The sample shows about 420,000 distinct CDR3 sequences, roughly 17% of them seen only once. The data also belong to a second study, concerning T cells in Graves' hyperthyroidism and ophthalmopathy.

The gene calls are TRBV5-1 and TRBJ2-7, with TRBD2 identical over 8 bases. This TCR derives from a young woman with Graves disease. Here the sequenced sample was peripheral blood mononuclear cells (PBMCs), taken at new diagnosis, from a patient treated with antithyroid drugs. The CDR3 DNA reads as TGCGCCAGCAGCACCAGCGGGAGCCAATCTGAGAAGTACTTC. Residues: CASSTSGSQSEKYF.